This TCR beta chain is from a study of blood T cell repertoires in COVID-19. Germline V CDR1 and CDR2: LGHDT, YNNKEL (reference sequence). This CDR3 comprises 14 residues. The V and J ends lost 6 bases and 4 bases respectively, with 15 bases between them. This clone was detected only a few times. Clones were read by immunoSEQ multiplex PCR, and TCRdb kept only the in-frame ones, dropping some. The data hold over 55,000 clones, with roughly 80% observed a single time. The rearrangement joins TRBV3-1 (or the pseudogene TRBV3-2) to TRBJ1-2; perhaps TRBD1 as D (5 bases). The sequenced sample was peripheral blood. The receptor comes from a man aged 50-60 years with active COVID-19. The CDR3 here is CASSRGEGIYGYTF. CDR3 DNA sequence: TGTGCCAGCAGTCGGGGGGAGGGGATCTATGGCTACACCTTC.